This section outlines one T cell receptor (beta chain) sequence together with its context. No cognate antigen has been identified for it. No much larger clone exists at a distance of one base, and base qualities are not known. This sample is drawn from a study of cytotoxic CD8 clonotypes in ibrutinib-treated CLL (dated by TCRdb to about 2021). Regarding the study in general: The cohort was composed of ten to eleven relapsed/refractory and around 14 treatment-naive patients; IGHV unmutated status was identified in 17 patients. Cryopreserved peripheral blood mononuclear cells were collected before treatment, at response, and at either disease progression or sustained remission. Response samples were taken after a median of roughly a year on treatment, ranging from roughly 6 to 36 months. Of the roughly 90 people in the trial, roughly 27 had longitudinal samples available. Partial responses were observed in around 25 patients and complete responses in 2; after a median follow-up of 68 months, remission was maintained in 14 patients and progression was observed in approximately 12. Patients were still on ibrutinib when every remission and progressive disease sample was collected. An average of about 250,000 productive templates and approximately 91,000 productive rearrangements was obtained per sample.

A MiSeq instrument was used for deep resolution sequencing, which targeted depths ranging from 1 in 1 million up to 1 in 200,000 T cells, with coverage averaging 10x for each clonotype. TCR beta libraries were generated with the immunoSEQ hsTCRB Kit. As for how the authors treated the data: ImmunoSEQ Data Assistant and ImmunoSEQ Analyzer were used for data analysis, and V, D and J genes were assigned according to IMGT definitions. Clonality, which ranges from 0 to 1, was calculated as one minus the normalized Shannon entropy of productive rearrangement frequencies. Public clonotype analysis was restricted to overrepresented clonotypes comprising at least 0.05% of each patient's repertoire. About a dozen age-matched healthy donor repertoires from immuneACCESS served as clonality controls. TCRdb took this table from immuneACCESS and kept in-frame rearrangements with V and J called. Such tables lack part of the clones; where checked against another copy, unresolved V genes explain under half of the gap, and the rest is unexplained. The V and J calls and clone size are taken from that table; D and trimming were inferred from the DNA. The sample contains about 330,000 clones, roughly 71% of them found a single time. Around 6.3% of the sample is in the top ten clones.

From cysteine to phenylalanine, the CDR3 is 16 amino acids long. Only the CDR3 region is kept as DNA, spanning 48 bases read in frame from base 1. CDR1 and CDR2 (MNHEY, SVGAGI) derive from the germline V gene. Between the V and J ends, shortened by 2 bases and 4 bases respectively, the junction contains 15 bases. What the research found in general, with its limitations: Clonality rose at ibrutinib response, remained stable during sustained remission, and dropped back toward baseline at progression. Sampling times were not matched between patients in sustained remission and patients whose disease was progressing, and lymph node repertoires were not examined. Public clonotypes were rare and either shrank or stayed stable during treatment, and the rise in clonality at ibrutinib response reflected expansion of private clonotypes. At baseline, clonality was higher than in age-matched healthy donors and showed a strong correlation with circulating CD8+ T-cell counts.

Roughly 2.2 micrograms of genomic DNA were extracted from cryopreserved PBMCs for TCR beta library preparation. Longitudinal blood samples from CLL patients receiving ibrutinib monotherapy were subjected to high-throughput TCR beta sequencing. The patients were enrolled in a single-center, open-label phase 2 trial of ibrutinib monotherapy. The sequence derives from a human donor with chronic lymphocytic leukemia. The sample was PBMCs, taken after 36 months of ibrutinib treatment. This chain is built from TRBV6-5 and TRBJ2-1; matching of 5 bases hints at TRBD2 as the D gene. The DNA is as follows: TGTGCCAGCAGTTACCGAAACTTTGGAGGATACAATGAGCAGTTCTTC. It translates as CASSYRNFGGYNEQFF.